This T cell receptor beta chain was captured in a study of OX40 agonist ivuxolimab in advanced cancers. This clone was counted between two and nine times. The method was immunoSEQ multiplex PCR; TCRdb's version includes in-frame clones alone and lacks a portion of them. Of some 59,000 clones listed, around 84% are singletons. Per germline, CDR1 MNHNS and CDR2 SASEGT. The CDR3 consists of 14 residues. V was trimmed by 7 bases and J by 0 bases, leaving 7 bases between them. The clonotype was recovered from an adult with an advanced solid tumor such as melanoma, head and neck, liver or kidney cancer. V usage is TRBV6-1 and J usage is TRBJ1-6; D gene unclear. Here the sequenced sample was CD4+ or CD8+ T cells sorted from blood, taken in a trial of the OX40 agonist ivuxolimab. CDR3 loop: CASKGSSYNSPLHF. CDR3 DNA: TGTGCCAGCAAGGGTAGCTCCTATAATTCACCCCTCCACTTT.